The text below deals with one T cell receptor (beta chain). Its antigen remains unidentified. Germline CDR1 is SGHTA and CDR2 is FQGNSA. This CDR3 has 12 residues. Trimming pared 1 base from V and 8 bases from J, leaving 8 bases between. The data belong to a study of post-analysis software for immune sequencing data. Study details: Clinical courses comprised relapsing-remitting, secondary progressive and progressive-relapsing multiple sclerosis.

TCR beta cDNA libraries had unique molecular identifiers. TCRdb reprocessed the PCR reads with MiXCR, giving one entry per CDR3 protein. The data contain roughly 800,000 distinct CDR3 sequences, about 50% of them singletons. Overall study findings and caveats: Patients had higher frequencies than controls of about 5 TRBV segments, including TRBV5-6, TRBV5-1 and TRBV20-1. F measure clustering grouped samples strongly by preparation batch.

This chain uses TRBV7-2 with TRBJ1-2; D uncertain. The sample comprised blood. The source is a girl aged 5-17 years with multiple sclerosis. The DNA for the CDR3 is TGTGCCAGCAGCTTAGATCTGGGAGGCTACACCTTC. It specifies CASSLDLGGYTF.